The 8 T cell receptor beta chains in this list originate from one sample, sequenced in a study of shared clonotypes between healthy human individuals (dated by TCRdb to about 2020). Libraries were constructed by the immunoSEQ multiplex PCR assay. TCRdb took this table from immuneACCESS and kept in-frame rearrangements with V and J called. Such tables lack part of the clones; where checked against another copy, unresolved V genes explain under half of the gap, and the rest is unexplained. A total of about 1.1 million clones appear in this sample, around 78% of them only once. The ten largest account for 0.61% of the sample. Sequencing input: memory CD4+ T cells from PBMCs. The cell subset or site label of this sample denotes: CD45RA-negative fraction. The receptors derive from a young man in good health. Some clones in this sample may be carry-over from other donors' samples.

On this clone itself: It may be a read error: a sequence one base away is much more abundant. The same CDR3 is also encoded by other DNA sequences in this sample. This rearrangement joins TRBV5-1 to TRBJ2-7, with 11 bases identical to TRBD1. Germline V lookup: CDR1 SGHRS, CDR2 YFSETQ. The CDR3 has 18 residues. J lost 3 bases, V lost 3 bases, and 14 bases had no gene match. The CDR3: CASSSSLPGTGGYYEQYF. The CDR3 nucleotides are TGCGCCAGCAGCTCCTCTCTTCCGGGGACAGGGGGATACTACGAGCAGTACTTC.

The rearrangement joins TRBV11-3 to TRBJ2-7; the D is unclear. Germline V gives CDR1 SGHNT, CDR2 YENEEA. Trimming took 5 bases from V and 1 from J, leaving 15 bases between them. This CDR3 is built from 15 residues. CDR3 in amino acids: CASSTSSESSYEQYF. Here the CDR3 DNA reads TGTGCCAGCAGCACCAGCAGCGAAAGTTCCTACGAGCAGTACTTC.

To note about this clone: A read error may be the cause here, since a much bigger clone is one base away. The rearrangement uses TRBV11-1 and TRBJ2-7; D may be TRBD1 (6 bases). Germline V gene data show CDR1 as SGHAT and CDR2 as FQDESV (reference sequence). V was shortened by 5 bases and J by 3 bases, with 8 bases between the two germline ends. The CDR3 spans 12 residues. The CDR3 protein is CASSKDSYEQYF. CDR3 DNA: TGTGCCAGCAGCAAGGACAGCTACGAGCAGTACTTC.

This clone was seen many times. This sequence joins TRBV4-1 and TRBJ2-2; weak D call: TRBD2 (5 bases). Deletions cut 7 bases from V and 4 bases from J, with 10 bases between. Germline lookup yields CDR1 MGHRA and CDR2 YSYEKL. The CDR3 consists of 13 residues. The CDR3 spells CASMGTSTGELFF. CDR3 in DNA: TGCGCCAGCATGGGAACTAGCACCGGGGAGCTGTTTTTT.

This rearrangement joins TRBV18 to TRBJ1-4, with D perhaps matching TRBD1 (6 bases). Germline V gene sequence: CDR1 KGHSH, CDR2 LQKENI. The CDR3 consists of 14 residues. Between the trimmed V and J ends, which lost 3 bases and 8 bases, there was a span of 13 bases. The CDR3 sequence is CASSPDRTVEKLFF. The CDR3 nucleotides are TGTGCCAGCTCACCGGACAGAACGGTAGAAAAACTGTTTTTT.

The chain combines TRBV29-1 with TRBJ2-5, with 8 bases fitting TRBD1. The end of the DNA fits TRBJ2-7 better, so the J call may be wrong. Germline CDR1 and CDR2: SQVTM and ANQGSEA. This CDR3 spans 14 amino acids. DNA of the CDR3: TGCAGCGTTGAGACTGGACAGGGAGCAAACGAGCAGTACTTC. Translation: CSVETGQGANEQYF.

With regard to this clone: Additional DNA sequences in this sample encode the identical CDR3. The chain uses TRBV30 and TRBJ1-5; 7 bases align to TRBD1. Germline V CDR1 and CDR2: GTSNPN, SVGIG (reference sequence). V lost 0 bases and J lost 0; bases outside the gene matches: 2. The CDR3 extends over 15 amino acids. In DNA, the CDR3 is TGTGCCTGGAGTGTACCAGGGGGTAGCAATCAGCCCCAGCATTTT. Protein sequence: CAWSVPGGSNQPQHF.

The J gene is TRBJ1-5, the V gene TRBV4-2; TRBD1 matches 7 bases. J was trimmed by 2 bases and V by 0 bases; bases with no gene match: 7. This CDR3 comprises 17 residues. Germline CDR1 is LGHNA and CDR2 is YNFKEQ. The CDR3 DNA is TGTGCCAGCAGCCAAGACTCCTGGACAGGCGGCAATCAGCCCCAGCATTTT. Its protein product is CASSQDSWTGGNQPQHF.